This passage covers 27 T cell receptor beta chains from one sample sequenced in a study of CD8+ T cells in alopecia areata. It was cDNA, reverse transcribed from extracted RNA, that served as the sequencing template. Here immunoSEQ multiplex PCR was the method, and the copy in TCRdb shows in-frame clones only, minus some. The table has 90,000 to 150,000 clones, around two fifths seen once. Sequences were obtained from CD4+ T cells sorted from blood. The receptor source for this set is a human donor with alopecia areata.

Only one count was recorded for this clone. Written as DNA, the CDR3 is TGCGCCAGTTCCGGGACAGCAGACTCTGGGGCCAACGTCCTGACTTTC. The encoded protein is CASSGTADSGANVLTF. The V and J genes are TRBV23-1 and TRBJ2-6; 7 positions match TRBD1. TRBV23-1 is labeled an ORF, and its function is uncertain. The CDR3 covers 16 residues. J lost 0 bases, V lost 9 bases, and 8 bases had no gene match.

There are a few counts of this clone. The chain links TRBV29-1 to TRBJ2-3; D is undetermined. CDR3 length: 12 amino acids. Trimming removed 2 bases at V and 5 bases at J, with 8 bases between. Germline values: CDR1 SQVTM, CDR2 ANQGSEA. CDR3 sequence (DNA): TGCAGCGTTGAAACGTTGGGAGATACGCAGTATTTT. Protein: CSVETLGDTQYF.

The rearrangement links TRBV28 to TRBJ1-2; a weak D match, TRBD1 (5 bases). Germline V gene sequence: CDR1 MDHEN, CDR2 SYDVKM. The V and J ends lost 8 bases and 10 bases respectively, with 14 bases between them. The length of the CDR3 is 11 residues. Here the CDR3 DNA reads TGTGCCAGCTACCGGGACGGAGTCTACACCTTC. Residues: CASYRDGVYTF.

The CDR3 bases are TGTGCCAGCAGCGTCGGAGATACGCAGTATTTT. Encoded protein: CASSVGDTQYF. V and J are TRBV5-4 and TRBJ2-3; D not resolved. There are 11 residues in the CDR3. With 4 bases removed from V and 5 bases from J, the gap between germline ends came to 5 bases. Germline values: CDR1 SGHNT, CDR2 YYREEE (reference sequence).

The chain is built from TRBV6-6 and TRBJ2-7; possibly TRBD1 for D (6 bases). Trimming pared 5 bases from V and 3 bases from J, leaving 14 bases between. CDR3 length: 14 amino acids. Germline CDR1 is MNHNY and CDR2 is SVGAGI (reference sequence). CDR3 nucleotides: TGTGCCAGCAGTCCGCTTGGGACAAACTACGAGCAGTACTTC. Translating it yields CASSPLGTNYEQYF.

The J gene is TRBJ2-7, the V gene TRBV11-3, with a tentative D call TRBD1 (5 bases). The V gene's germline CDR1 is SGHNT and CDR2 YENEEA. V lost 2 bases and J lost 2, with 13 bases in between. The CDR3 is made up of 15 amino acids. The CDR3 DNA is TGTGCCAGCAGCTTAAGGGCAGGGCTAGCCTACGAGCAGTACTTC. This translates into CASSLRAGLAYEQYF.

This clone was seen more than once but under ten times. The rearrangement uses TRBV29-1 and TRBJ2-7; D is possibly TRBD1 or TRBD2 (5 bases each). The CDR3 is 13 amino acids. The germline V gene has CDR1 SQVTM and CDR2 ANQGSEA. The CDR3 region has the DNA TGCACCGCCGGCGTGGGGGTTGGCTACGAGCAGTACTTC. Its translation: CTAGVGVGYEQYF.

The rearrangement joins TRBV29-1 to TRBJ1-2; D remains ambiguous. The V and J ends lost 6 bases and 6 bases respectively, with 14 bases between them. Germline V CDR1 and CDR2: SQVTM, ANQGSEA. The CDR3 extends over 12 amino acids. This CDR3 is CSVDTGRNGYTF. CDR3 coding DNA: TGCAGCGTGGATACTGGACGCAATGGCTACACCTTC.

This clone was seen a handful of times. The V gene is TRBV29-1, the J gene TRBJ1-4, with a tentative D call TRBD1 (5 bases). Germline-derived CDR1 and CDR2 are SQVTM and ANQGSEA. This CDR3 region has 12 residues. Trimming took off 6 bases at V and 7 bases at J, with 12 bases between the two ends. The CDR3 reads CSVVAGTEKLFF. CDR3 nucleotide sequence: TGCAGCGTCGTGGCGGGGACTGAAAAACTGTTTTTT.

This clone was seen more than once but under ten times. The chain combines TRBV29-1 with TRBJ1-2; weak D call: TRBD1 (6 bases). Per the germline V gene, CDR1 is SQVTM and CDR2 is ANQGSEA. This CDR3 has 12 residues. DNA of the CDR3: TGCACGACTGCCGCAGGGGACTATGGCTACACCTTC. The encoded protein is CTTAAGDYGYTF.

This clone has a single count. The chain's CDR3 is CASSLVNNEQFF. The CDR3 nucleotides are TGTGCCAGCAGCTTGGTGAACAATGAGCAGTTCTTC. The chain recombines TRBV5-6 with TRBJ2-1; no clear D gene. The CDR3 consists of 12 residues. Per germline, CDR1 SGHDT and CDR2 YYEEEE. The V end was cut by 0 bases, the J end by 5 bases, with 3 bases between.

The genes are TRBV7-2 and TRBJ2-3; 10 bases agree with TRBD2. Germline V gene lookup returns CDR1 SGHTA and CDR2 FQGNSA. With V trimmed by 2 bases and J by 0 bases, 8 bases remained unmatched. The CDR3 sequence is 18 residues long. The CDR3 region has the DNA TGTGCCAGCAGCTTATACGCTAGCGGGGGACTTAGCACAGATACGCAGTATTTT. This translates into CASSLYASGGLSTDTQYF.

This clone was observed a handful of times. V gene TRBV6-1 combines with J gene TRBJ2-7; 7 bases are shared with TRBD2. This CDR3 has 15 residues. Germline V lookup: CDR1 MNHNS, CDR2 SASEGT. Trimming at V came to 6 bases and at J to 3 bases, leaving 11 bases not matched to a gene. The CDR3 is CASRASGGGFYEQYF. As DNA, the CDR3 is TGTGCCAGCAGGGCTTCGGGGGGAGGGTTCTACGAGCAGTACTTC.

This chain connects TRBV28 to TRBJ2-1; no definite D call. This CDR3 has 11 amino acids. Trimming removed 2 bases at V and 5 bases at J, with 1 base between. From germline, CDR1 is MDHEN and CDR2 SYDVKM. The CDR3 DNA is TGTGCCAGCAGTTTACACAATGAGCAGTTCTTC. This sequence encodes CASSLHNEQFF. Looking up the rest from reference TRBV28 and TRBJ2-1 gives the full variable domain: DVKVTQSSRYLVKRTGEKVFLECVQDMDHENMFWYRQDPGLGLRLIYFSYDVKMKEKGDIPEGYSVSREKKERFSLILESASTNQTSMYLCASSLHNEQFFGPGTRLTVL.

This chain joins TRBV2 and TRBJ1-5, with D unclear. Per germline, CDR1 SNHLY and CDR2 FYNNEI. The CDR3 consists of 15 residues. The ends were cut back, 6 bases at V and 0 bases at J, with 12 bases in the middle. Here the CDR3 DNA reads TGTGCCAGCAGCATGATATCCAGTAGCAATCAGCCCCAGCATTTT. It yields the protein CASSMISSSNQPQHF.

The chain carries TRBV30 and TRBJ1-2; D gene unclear. CDR1 is GTSNPN and CDR2 is SVGIG in the germline V gene (reference sequence). This CDR3 has 11 amino acids. Trimming stripped 2 bases from V and 1 base from J, with 2 bases between. The CDR3 nucleotides are TGTGCCTGGAGTAGTAACTATGGCTACACCTTC. This codes for CAWSSNYGYTF.

This chain links TRBV29-1 with TRBJ2-2; 11 bases are shared with TRBD2. This CDR3 region has 19 residues. V shed 3 bases and J 0 bases; nucleotides not matched to a gene: 12. Germline V gene lookup returns CDR1 SQVTM and CDR2 ANQGSEA. The CDR3 loop is CSVDRILAGALSNTGELFF. The CDR3 DNA reads as TGCAGCGTTGATCGAATACTAGCGGGGGCCCTCTCGAACACCGGGGAGCTGTTTTTT.

This chain connects TRBV29-1 to TRBJ1-1, with D possibly TRBD1 on 6 matching bases. Trimming took off 6 bases at V and 3 bases at J, with 14 bases between the two ends. The CDR3 is 13 residues long. CDR1 is SQVTM, CDR2 ANQGSEA, per germline. CDR3 DNA sequence: TGCAGCGTCGGACAGTTCGAGGACACTGAAGCTTTCTTT. Its protein is CSVGQFEDTEAFF.

V and J are TRBV2 and TRBJ1-2; D is possibly TRBD1 (6 bases). V shed 2 bases and J shed 4 bases, with 14 bases lying between them. Germline assignment: CDR1 SNHLY and CDR2 FYNNEI. This CDR3 is 15 amino acids long. CDR3 residues: CASSESAGGSYGYTF. CDR3 coding DNA: TGTGCCAGCAGTGAATCGGCTGGGGGCAGCTATGGCTACACCTTC.

The V call is TRBV29-1, the J call TRBJ1-1; 9 nucleotides line up with TRBD1. This CDR3 is 14 amino acids long. Germline assignment: CDR1 SQVTM and CDR2 ANQGSEA. J gave up 0 bases and V 5 bases, and 4 bases lay outside the gene matches. CDR3 protein: CSVRTGEMNTEAFF. DNA of the CDR3: TGCAGCGTTAGGACAGGGGAGATGAACACTGAAGCTTTCTTT.

The chain uses TRBV7-9 and TRBJ2-7; D possibly corresponds to TRBD1 (6 bases). The CDR3 loop spans 13 amino acids. Between the trimmed V and J ends, which lost 5 bases and 3 bases, there was a span of 11 bases. Germline CDR1 SEHNR, CDR2 FQNEAQ (reference sequence). CDR3 region: CASSLGQFYEQYF. The CDR3 DNA sequence: TGTGCCAGCAGCCTTGGACAGTTCTACGAGCAGTACTTC.

V and J are TRBV29-1 and TRBJ2-1; D is ambiguous. V was shortened by 4 bases and J by 7 bases, with 8 bases between the two germline ends. CDR1 and CDR2 from the germline V gene are SQVTM and ANQGSEA. The CDR3 consists of 11 residues. CDR3 DNA: TGCAGCGTTGCCGAGATGAATGAGCAGTTCTTC. It encodes CSVAEMNEQFF.

The CDR3 loop is CASRQSSNQPQHF. CDR3 sequence (DNA): TGTGCCAGCAGGCAGAGTAGCAATCAGCCCCAGCATTTT. The chain combines TRBV25-1 with TRBJ1-5; D uncertain. CDR1 is MGHDK and CDR2 is SYGVNS in the germline V gene. The length of the CDR3 is 13 residues. Trimming left V 6 bases short and J 0 bases short, with 6 bases between.

V usage is TRBV30 and J usage is TRBJ2-4, with TRBD1 matching over 8 bases. The trim removed 7 bases at V and 9 bases at J, leaving 11 bases unmatched. Germline V gene lookup returns CDR1 GTSNPN and CDR2 SVGIG (reference sequence). The CDR3 has 13 amino acids. The CDR3 region is CALMGQELRIQYF. CDR3 nucleotide sequence: TGTGCCTTAATGGGACAGGAGTTGCGCATTCAGTACTTC.

The chain combines TRBV7-2 with TRBJ2-7; perhaps TRBD1 as D (6 bases). V lost 5 bases and J lost 2, with 13 bases in between. Germline CDR1 SGHTA, CDR2 FQGNSA. The CDR3 is 14 amino acids. CDR3 in DNA: TGTGCCAGCAGCACAGGACAGAGAGCCTACGAGCAGTACTTC. Translated: CASSTGQRAYEQYF.

Only a few counts were recorded for this clone. This chain connects TRBV19 to TRBJ1-1, with D unclear. The CDR3 totals 14 residues. Trimming removed 3 bases at V and 4 bases at J, with 12 bases between. The V gene's germline CDR1 is LNHDA and CDR2 SQIVND (reference sequence). The chain's CDR3 is CASSIEGLSTEAFF. The CDR3, as DNA: TGTGCCAGTAGTATTGAGGGTCTGAGCACTGAAGCTTTCTTT.

This clone has only a few counts. The CDR3 nucleotides read TGCAGCGTTGCTCGGGTAGTGGCCGGGGAGCTGTTTTTT. Residues: CSVARVVAGELFF. The chain employs TRBV29-1 and TRBJ2-2; D is unresolved. CDR3 length: 13 amino acids. Trimming pared 4 bases from V and 6 bases from J, leaving 12 bases between. CDR1 SQVTM and CDR2 ANQGSEA come from the germline V gene.